This note documents a single T cell receptor (beta chain) sequence. This clonotype was seen many times. What this receptor recognizes is not known. Base-call qualities are not available, and no considerably larger clone is one nucleotide away. Preparation of the library involved 5' RACE. This sample was sequenced with an Illumina HiSeq 2500. A second PCR of roughly 7 to 12 cycles was run with a J-beta primer mix and a sample-barcoded 5' primer. A unique molecular identifier was introduced onto each TCR beta cDNA molecule by a template-switch 5' adaptor carrying 12 random nucleotides. Each sample yielded at least 3 million CDR3-containing paired-end reads. First-strand cDNA was synthesized from all RNA with the Mint cDNA synthesis kit, primed by a TRBC-specific oligonucleotide. Following uracil-DNA glycosylase treatment, all cDNA underwent a first 18-cycle PCR with the universal primers M1SS and BC2_uni_R. In the authors' own workflow: For normalization, 1 million high-quality reads, each with a distinct molecular identifier, were randomly selected from each sample. Instead of being binned into consensus sequences, reads with shared molecular identifiers were discarded. CDR3 identification, clonotype clustering and error correction used MiTCR with a Q25 quality threshold and the strictest error-elimination algorithm. A nonparametric unseen species model with Euler transformation was used to estimate a lower bound on total TCR beta diversity. The public reads were reanalyzed by TCRdb: fastp trimming at Q25, MiXCR alignment, in-frame beta chains only. Rows merge per CDR3 protein into single entries with the most common DNA and genes. These V and J calls rely on TCRdb rather than the paper's analysis. This sample has roughly 680,000 distinct CDR3 sequences in its table, and under 65% of those were observed once. Roughly 14% of the sample rests with the top ten.

Donors were approximately 42 systemically healthy Caucasian individuals from Russia aged roughly 6 to 95 years. Each donor gave ten milliliters of peripheral blood, drawn into EDTA-treated Vacutainer tubes. Ficoll-Paque density-gradient centrifugation was used to isolate PBMCs, with at least 6.5 million per sample. Total RNA was extracted from PBMCs with Trizol reagent, with at least 5.5 micrograms obtained per sample. For every donor, flow cytometry on a PBMC aliquot measured the percentage of naive CD45RAhigh/CD27high T cells. The sample belongs to a study of blood T cells in healthy people across ages (dated by TCRdb to between 2015 and 2017). Notes on the research overall: In model experiments, template switching captured roughly one uniquely barcoded TCR beta cDNA molecule for every two T cells. To avoid experimental bias, donors of different ages were distributed randomly across sequencing lanes. For two donors (one aged 18 to 29 and one aged 80 or older), the study analyzed two additional independent replicas of 1 million unique cDNA reads from the same blood draw. Age-related changes in TCR beta repertoire diversity were measured in the study by deep sequencing normalized with unique cDNA molecular identifiers. The donors were divided into four age groups: young (average around 16 years), middle-aged (about 40), aged (approximately 62) and long-lived (roughly 82). The full study reports these points: The CMV infection status of donors was not known, potentially confounding age-related changes in expanded clonotypes. Conclusive comparison of naive and antigen-experienced compartments was prevented by the profiling of bulk unsorted PBMCs. Estimates of total diversity based on one million sequenced T cells were regarded as lower bounds and as underestimates. As age increased, observed TCR beta diversity per million T cells dropped in a roughly linear way, and a significant reduction was already evident by age around 41. Compared with the aged group, the long-lived group had more naive CD4+ T cells, fewer expanded clones and increased TCR diversity, a pattern suggesting age selection. A strong correlation was found between observed TCR beta diversity and the percentage of naive T cells measured by flow cytometry.

The TCR comes from a woman of 80 years or more in good health. The sequencing sample was made of blood.

Here is the DNA: TGTGCCAGCAGTTATCAACAGGGTGTCACTGAGCAGTTCTTC. This encodes CASSYQQGVTEQFF. This sequence uses TRBV12-3 or TRBV12-4 and TRBJ2-1; the best D guess is TRBD1, with 6 bases matching. Reading from cysteine to phenylalanine, the CDR3 counts 14 amino acids. Only CDR3 DNA is held: 42 bases, read in frame from base 1. V is cut by 4 bases and J by 9 bases, and the space between the germline ends is 16 bases.